The next 26 T cell receptor beta chains were all read from a single sample in a study of beta chain features in type 1 diabetes (dated by TCRdb to between 2018 and 2020). The study at large found these results: Type 1 diabetes patients showed a moderate but significant shortening of TCRB CDR3 length in all four CD4+ subsets.

The library was produced with the immunoSEQ multiplex PCR assay. The entire amount of isolated RNA was reverse transcribed using the High Capacity cDNA Reverse Transcription Kit, so the sequenced TCRB transcripts were expressed ones. TCRdb stores this immuneACCESS table with in-frame sequences only. Part of the clones is absent; in the studies checked, under half of the shortfall reflects unresolved V genes, and no reason is known for the rest. This sample holds over 150,000 clones; about 9.3% were observed only once. The leading ten clones occupy approximately 0.46% of the sample. These TCRs' antigens remain unknown. Sequencing input: central memory CD4+ T cells from blood. The receptors derive from a man aged 30 to 45 with type 1 diabetes.

The rearrangement links TRBV7-9 to TRBJ2-3, with 13 bases matching TRBD2. The CDR3 contains 19 residues. The ends lost 5 bases at V and 2 bases at J; junction bases unmatched: 13. Germline V gives CDR1 SEHNR, CDR2 FQNEAQ (reference sequence). CDR3 loop: CASSARTSGRTRFTDTQYF. The CDR3 DNA follows: TGTGCCAGCAGCGCTCGGACTAGCGGGAGAACGAGATTCACAGATACGCAGTATTTT.

This chain links TRBV6-1 with TRBJ1-1; 8 bases match TRBD1. With 6 bases clipped from V and 3 bases from J, the junction kept 9 bases outside the gene matches. CDR1 is MNHNS and CDR2 is SASEGT in the germline V gene. The CDR3 covers 15 residues. The CDR3 DNA is TGTGCCAGCAGGAGGATCACAGGGGGGCACACTGAAGCTTTCTTT. It encodes CASRRITGGHTEAFF.

Turning to this clone: With a much larger clone just one base away, this may be a read error. The chain links TRBV11-2 to TRBJ1-2; D perhaps matches TRBD1 (5 bases). This CDR3 is built from 13 residues. The V end was cut by 1 base, the J end by 3 bases, with 6 bases between. CDR1 SGHAT and CDR2 FQNNGV come from the germline V gene. The CDR3 loop is CASSLGGDYGYTF. DNA of the CDR3: TGTGCCAGCAGCTTAGGGGGGGACTATGGCTACACCTTC.

In its sample, this clone was seen a few times. The genes are TRBV7-8 and TRBJ2-7; TRBD1 is a possible D gene (6 bases). Trimming pared 2 bases from V and 0 bases from J, leaving 11 bases between. CDR1 and CDR2 (germline): SGHVS, FQNEAQ. The CDR3 has 15 residues. CDR3 sequence (DNA): TGTGCCAGCAGCTTAACGACAGGAGTCTCCTACGAGCAGTACTTC. Residues: CASSLTTGVSYEQYF.

The chain recombines TRBV4-3 with TRBJ2-5; no clear D. The germline CDR1 and CDR2 sequences are LGHNA and YSLEER. The CDR3 runs 15 residues. Trimming removed 1 base from V and 0 bases from J, with 9 bases in between. This chain's CDR3 is CASSQGEVYQETQYF. The CDR3, as DNA: TGCGCCAGCAGCCAAGGCGAGGTATACCAAGAGACCCAGTACTTC.

This clone has only a few counts. The chain employs TRBV7-9 and TRBJ1-1, with 8 bases fitting TRBD1. Germline values: CDR1 SEHNR, CDR2 FQNEAQ (reference sequence). Losses at the gene ends were 5 bases for V and 4 bases for J; bases not matched to a gene: 6. The CDR3 extends over 14 amino acids. CDR3 coding DNA: TGTGCCAGCAGCGTGACAGGGGAAGGCACTGAAGCTTTCTTT. Its translation: CASSVTGEGTEAFF.

CDR3 in DNA: TGTGCCAGCAGCTCGTCGTACTATGGCTACACCTTC. Translating gives CASSSSYYGYTF. The chain couples TRBV11-1 to TRBJ1-2; D gene unclear. This CDR3 contains 12 residues. V was clipped by 4 bases and J by 3 bases, with 6 bases between them. CDR1 and CDR2 from the germline V gene are SGHAT and FQDESV (reference sequence).

About this clone itself: The sample carries other DNA sequences with the same CDR3. The rearrangement uses TRBV9 and TRBJ2-5, with D perhaps matching TRBD1 (5 bases). V was shortened by 4 bases and J by 2 bases, with 6 bases between the two germline ends. This CDR3 comprises 12 residues. The germline V gene encodes CDR1 SGDLS and CDR2 YYNGEE. The CDR3 DNA reads TGTGCCAGCAGCACAGGACAAGAGACCCAGTACTTC. Protein product: CASSTGQETQYF.

This clone was seen a handful of times. V and J are TRBV5-1 and TRBJ2-3; the match to TRBD2 covers 8 bases. Germline CDR1 and CDR2: SGHRS and YFSETQ. CDR3 length: 17 residues. V was pared by 2 bases and J by 2 bases, with 10 bases of the junction left unmatched. CDR3 in DNA: TGCGCCAGCAGCTTCACCTTAGCGGGGAGGGACACAGATACGCAGTATTTT. Its protein product is CASSFTLAGRDTDTQYF. Using reference TRBV5-1 and TRBJ2-3 for the parts outside the CDR3, the full variable domain is KAGVTQTPRYLIKTRGQQVTLSCSPISGHRSVSWYQQTPGQGLQFLFEYFSETQRNKGNFPGRFSGRQFSNSRSEMNVSTLELGDSALYLCASSFTLAGRDTDTQYFGPGTRLTVL.

The chain links TRBV4-3 to TRBJ2-7, with TRBD2 matching over 7 bases. Germline V gene lookup returns CDR1 LGHNA and CDR2 YSLEER. The CDR3 spans 14 residues. V was clipped by 0 bases and J by 7 bases; unmatched bases: 6. The CDR3 bases are TGCGCCAGCAGCCAAGAAGGGTCGGGGGGAGAGCAGTACTTC. Its protein is CASSQEGSGGEQYF.

A few counts support this clone. The V call is TRBV7-3, the J call TRBJ2-1, with 8 bases lining up with TRBD2. V lost 5 bases, J lost 6 bases, and 6 bases stayed unmatched. The CDR3 spans 14 residues. Per the germline V gene, CDR1 is SGHTA and CDR2 is FQGTGA. The CDR3 region has the DNA TGTGCCAGCAGCCTAGGGACTAGGGGCAATGAGCAGTTCTTC. Protein product: CASSLGTRGNEQFF.

The rearrangement links TRBV29-1 to TRBJ1-3; a possible D gene is TRBD1 (5 bases). Trimming pared 4 bases from V and 4 bases from J, leaving 11 bases between. The germline CDR1 and CDR2 sequences are SQVTM and ANQGSEA. The CDR3 consists of 13 residues. CDR3: CSVGRGEGNTIYF. The CDR3 coding sequence is TGCAGCGTTGGTAGGGGTGAGGGAAACACCATATATTTT.

This clone was seen only a few times. The chain couples TRBV5-4 to TRBJ2-1; 10 nucleotides agree with TRBD2. This CDR3 has 16 residues. Germline trimming cut 2 bases from V and 5 bases from J; bases unmatched to any gene: 7. Germline lookup yields CDR1 SGHNT and CDR2 YYREEE (reference sequence). The CDR3 sequence: CASSFLAGVSNNEQFF. The CDR3 nucleotides read TGTGCCAGCAGCTTCCTAGCGGGAGTATCGAACAATGAGCAGTTCTTC.

This clone turned up a few times. This rearrangement joins TRBV4-3 to TRBJ2-7; TRBD1 matches 9 bases. This CDR3 has 15 amino acids. From germline, CDR1 is LGHNA and CDR2 YSLEER. The junction had 5 bases not matched to a gene; V was cut back by 2 bases and J by 3 bases. CDR3 sequence reads: CASSQIRGQGYEQYF. The CDR3 DNA follows: TGCGCCAGCAGCCAAATTCGGGGACAGGGCTACGAGCAGTACTTC.

DNA of the CDR3: TGTGCCAGCAGCTCTCCTAGCAGGGGGAATGAGCAGTTCTTC. This sequence encodes CASSSPSRGNEQFF. The chain combines TRBV5-4 with TRBJ2-1; 7 bases line up with TRBD1. V dropped 3 bases and J dropped 7; count of bases not matched to a gene: 7. Germline values: CDR1 SGHNT, CDR2 YYREEE (reference sequence). The CDR3 contains 14 residues.

The rearrangement links TRBV9 to TRBJ1-5, with 7 bases matching TRBD1. Unmatched junction bases numbered 4, after V lost 3 bases and J lost 1 base. Germline CDR1 SGDLS, CDR2 YYNGEE. This CDR3 has 15 amino acids. CDR3 sequence (DNA): TGTGCCAGCAGCGCGACAGGGAGCAGCAATCAGCCCCAGCATTTT. Translated: CASSATGSSNQPQHF.

The rearrangement joins TRBV6-1 to TRBJ2-5; a possible D gene is TRBD2 (6 bases). V lost 4 bases and J 4 bases, leaving 19 bases between the germline ends. Germline CDR1 reads MNHNS; CDR2 reads SASEGT. This CDR3 spans 16 amino acids. The CDR3 region is CASSGGAVRVGETQYF. Here the CDR3 DNA reads TGTGCCAGCAGTGGCGGGGCCGTGCGGGTTGGAGAGACCCAGTACTTC.

The chain uses TRBV5-1 and TRBJ1-1; D not resolved. CDR1 is SGHRS, CDR2 YFSETQ, per germline. This CDR3 is 12 amino acids long. V was trimmed by 5 bases and J by 1 base, leaving 6 bases between them. The CDR3 bases are TGCGCCAGCAGTCGGTCGAACACTGAAGCTTTCTTT. Residues: CASSRSNTEAFF.

CDR3: CASVRDSRSYGYTF. The CDR3 bases are TGTGCCAGCGTGAGGGATTCTCGCAGCTATGGCTACACCTTC. The chain has TRBV6-5 and TRBJ1-2, with no clear D. Germline V gives CDR1 MNHEY, CDR2 SVGAGI. Deletions cut 8 bases from V and 4 bases from J, with 17 bases between. The CDR3 sequence is 14 residues long.

In its sample, this clone was seen a few times. This sequence joins TRBV18 and TRBJ1-5; no firm D call. CDR1 KGHSH and CDR2 LQKENI come from the germline V gene. Trimming took off 3 bases at V and 3 bases at J, with 12 bases between the two ends. There are 15 residues in the CDR3. CDR3 DNA: TGTGCCAGCTCACCCTGGGGAGGGAACAATCAGCCCCAGCATTTT. It codes for CASSPWGGNNQPQHF.

This clone was seen a handful of times. The genes are TRBV5-5 and TRBJ2-3; D is unclear. The CDR3 consists of 14 residues. The germline V gene encodes CDR1 SGHKS and CDR2 YYEKEE (reference sequence). V lost 5 bases and J lost 2, with 12 bases in between. Here the CDR3 DNA reads TGTGCCAGCAGGTCGGTCATCTCCACAGATACGCAGTATTTT. Amino acids: CASRSVISTDTQYF.

The chain combines TRBV7-3 with TRBJ2-1; 7 bases are shared with TRBD2. The germline CDR1 and CDR2 sequences are SGHTA and FQGTGA. J gave up 5 bases and V 5 bases, and 6 bases lay outside the gene matches. The CDR3 is made up of 14 amino acids. CDR3 sequence: CASSTSGTDNEQFF. The DNA for the CDR3 is TGTGCCAGCAGCACAAGCGGGACCGACAATGAGCAGTTCTTC.

This clone was detected ten times or more. This chain links TRBV4-2 with TRBJ2-1, with D maybe TRBD2 (6 bases). The V and J ends lost 0 bases and 7 bases respectively, with 16 bases between them. Germline V gene lookup returns CDR1 LGHNA and CDR2 YNFKEQ. The CDR3 is 16 amino acids. DNA for the CDR3: TGTGCCAGCAGCCAAGAGGAGGCGGGATTGAGGAATGAGCAGTTCTTC. Protein product: CASSQEEAGLRNEQFF.

The chain is built from TRBV5-4 and TRBJ2-5; D is undetermined. Germline assignment: CDR1 SGHNT and CDR2 YYREEE (reference sequence). V was shortened by 0 bases and J by 1 base, with 10 bases between the two germline ends. The CDR3 consists of 15 residues. The CDR3 DNA sequence: TGTGCCAGCAGCTTGGATGGCCCGTCCCAAGAGACCCAGTACTTC. It specifies CASSLDGPSQETQYF.

The sample holds many counts of this clone. The rearrangement uses TRBV18 and TRBJ2-7, with 8 bases lining up with TRBD2. The germline gives CDR1 KGHSH, CDR2 LQKENI. The V gene end was trimmed by 2 bases and the J gene end by 2 bases; junction bases not matched to a gene: 5. CDR3 length equals 15 residues. DNA for the CDR3: TGTGCCAGCTCACCAGGGAGCGGGAGAACCTACGAGCAGTACTTC. As protein: CASSPGSGRTYEQYF. The full variable domain, with the rest looked up from reference TRBV18 and TRBJ2-7, is NAGVMQNPRHLVRRRGQEARLRCSPMKGHSHVYWYRQLPEEGLKFMVYLQKENIIDESGMPKERFSAEFPKEGPSILRIQQVVRGDSAAYFCASSPGSGRTYEQYFGPGTRLTVT.

The chain uses TRBV18 and TRBJ2-1; TRBD2 is a possible D gene (6 bases). Germline CDR1 and CDR2: KGHSH and LQKENI. V lost 1 base and J 8 bases, leaving 9 bases between the germline ends. The CDR3 length is 13 residues. The DNA of the CDR3 is TGTGCCAGCTCACCACGCGGGGCCGATGAGCAGTTCTTC. Residues: CASSPRGADEQFF.